What follows are 15 T cell receptor beta chains derived from one specimen sequenced in a study of blood T cells in healthy people across ages. PCR was performed a second time for 7 to 11 cycles using a sample-barcoded 5' primer and a J-beta primer mix. From the 5' RACE reads, TCRdb called clonotypes with MiXCR, one entry per CDR3 protein. Here the sample spans approximately 600,000 distinct CDR3 sequences, under 65% being singletons. The sequenced sample consisted of blood. The receptor source for this set is a man aged 55 to 69 in good health.

V and J are TRBV11-3 and TRBJ2-1, with 8 bases aligning to TRBD1. The germline V gene encodes CDR1 SGHNT and CDR2 YENEEA. The V segment lost 5 bases and the J segment 8 bases; nucleotides outside the gene matches: 5. This CDR3 has 13 residues. Written as DNA, the CDR3 is TGTGCCAGCAGCCCACCGACAGGGGATGAGCAGTTCTTC. It translates to CASSPPTGDEQFF.

Only a few counts were recorded for this clonotype. V and J are TRBV5-1 and TRBJ2-3; a weak D match, TRBD2 (6 bases). The germline V and J ends were trimmed by 1 base and 2 bases, with 11 bases remaining between them. The germline V gene has CDR1 SGHRS and CDR2 YFSETQ. This CDR3 region has 15 residues. CDR3 sequence: CASSLLAGNTDTQYF. The CDR3 coding sequence is TGCGCCAGCAGCTTGTTGGCGGGGAACACAGATACGCAGTATTTT.

This chain connects TRBV7-2 to TRBJ1-4; D gene ambiguous. Trimming pared 5 bases from V and 8 bases from J, leaving 15 bases between. This CDR3 is 14 amino acids long. The germline V gene has CDR1 SGHTA and CDR2 FQGNSA. CDR3 DNA sequence: TGTGCCAGCAGCCAACCCGGGGTCGGGGAAAAACTGTTTTTT. It specifies CASSQPGVGEKLFF.

The V call is TRBV6-1, the J call TRBJ2-4; D call uncertain. This CDR3 is 16 amino acids long. Germline V lookup: CDR1 MNHNS, CDR2 SASEGT. V lost 3 bases to trimming and J lost 0 bases, with 12 bases between them. CDR3 loop: CASSDFRDLAKNIQYF. CDR3 nucleotides: TGTGCCAGCAGTGATTTCAGAGATCTAGCCAAAAACATTCAGTACTTC.

This clonotype has only a few counts. The chain couples TRBV28 to TRBJ2-1; TRBD1 matches at 7 bases. Germline V CDR1 and CDR2: MDHEN, SYDVKM. The CDR3 extends over 15 amino acids. Trimming removed 5 bases from V and 8 bases from J; junction bases left unmatched: 12. The CDR3 sequence is CASSSLEGAVYEQFF. CDR3 coding DNA: TGTGCCAGCAGTAGCCTTGAGGGGGCGGTCTATGAGCAGTTCTTC.

Turning to this clonotype: One end of the junction does not line up with germline, which may come from a read error. V and J are TRBV7-9 and TRBJ2-1; 8 bases fit TRBD2. CDR1 is SEHNR, CDR2 FQNEAQ, per germline (reference sequence). The CDR3 loop spans 15 amino acids. CDR3 sequence reads: CASSLREGSYNERFF. The CDR3 region has the DNA TGTGCCAGCAGCTTACGGGAGGGCTCCTACAATGAGCGGTTCTTC.

The V gene is TRBV12-3 or TRBV12-4, the J gene TRBJ1-4; tentative D call: TRBD1 (5 bases). This CDR3 spans 15 amino acids. Trimming took off 3 bases at V and 5 bases at J, with 13 bases between the two ends. CDR3 sequence reads: CASSFDRNQNEKLFF. CDR3 DNA: TGTGCCAGCAGTTTCGACAGAAATCAAAATGAAAAACTGTTTTTT.

The gene calls are TRBV4-2 and TRBJ2-5, with 10 bases that match TRBD2. V gave up 0 bases and J gave up 1 base; unmatched junction bases: 5. CDR1 LGHNA and CDR2 YNFKEQ come from the germline V gene. The CDR3 totals 17 residues. Here the CDR3 reads CASSQDHPSGGQETQYF. CDR3 nucleotide sequence: TGTGCCAGCAGCCAAGATCACCCTAGCGGGGGCCAAGAGACCCAGTACTTC.

The chain has TRBV5-1 and TRBJ2-6, with TRBD1 as a possible D gene (5 bases). This CDR3 is 16 amino acids long. Deletions cut 1 base from V and 4 bases from J, with 12 bases between. Germline V gene data show CDR1 as SGHRS and CDR2 as YFSETQ. Here the CDR3 DNA reads TGCGCCAGCAGCTTGACCCCCAGGGCCGGGGCCAACGTCCTGACTTTC. As protein: CASSLTPRAGANVLTF. Using reference TRBV5-1 and TRBJ2-6 for the parts outside the CDR3, the full variable domain is KAGVTQTPRYLIKTRGQQVTLSCSPISGHRSVSWYQQTPGQGLQFLFEYFSETQRNKGNFPGRFSGRQFSNSRSEMNVSTLELGDSALYLCASSLTPRAGANVLTFGAGSRLTVL.

The rearrangement joins TRBV10-3 to TRBJ1-1, with D possibly being TRBD1 (6 bases). The CDR3 runs 12 residues. Per germline, CDR1 ENHRY and CDR2 SYGVKD. Trimming removed 11 bases from V and 3 bases from J, with 13 bases in between. Here the CDR3 reads CAVGTTDTEAFF. The CDR3, as DNA: TGTGCCGTCGGGACAACAGACACTGAAGCTTTCTTT.

This clonotype was seen a few times. The V call is TRBV20-1, the J call TRBJ2-1, with D possibly being TRBD2 (5 bases). Trimming took off 5 bases at V and 5 bases at J, with 16 bases between the two ends. Germline V CDR1 and CDR2: DFQATT, SNEGSKA (reference sequence). The CDR3 has 14 residues. This CDR3 reads CSAPVWTGDNEQFF. The CDR3 region has the DNA TGCAGTGCTCCAGTCTGGACTGGCGACAATGAGCAGTTCTTC.

CDR3 amino acids: CASSPRAGGPGEKLFF. CDR3 DNA: TGTGCCAGCAGTCCAAGGGCGGGGGGCCCGGGAGAAAAACTGTTTTTT. The V gene is TRBV6-5, the J gene TRBJ1-4; D might be TRBD1 (6 bases). Trimming left V 5 bases short and J 8 bases short, with 21 bases between. The CDR3 runs 16 residues. Germline V gene sequence: CDR1 MNHEY, CDR2 SVGAGI.

This clonotype was seen a single time. This chain links TRBV25-1 with TRBJ2-2, with TRBD1 as a possible D gene (6 bases). The CDR3 contains 15 residues. The V gene lost 1 base and the J gene lost 4 bases, with 10 bases spanning the gap. Germline assignment: CDR1 MGHDK and CDR2 SYGVNS. The CDR3 protein is CASSEFGGRTGELFF. CDR3 coding DNA: TGTGCCAGCAGTGAATTTGGGGGCCGCACCGGGGAGCTGTTTTTT.

V usage is TRBV3-1 and J usage is TRBJ1-1, with D possibly matching TRBD1 (5 bases). Germline-derived CDR1 and CDR2 are LGHDT and YNNKEL (reference sequence). The CDR3 is 15 amino acids. V dropped 7 bases and J dropped 1 base, with 16 bases sitting between them. This CDR3 is CASTDGPGGNTEAFF. The CDR3 DNA sequence: TGTGCCAGCACCGACGGACCGGGGGGGAACACTGAAGCTTTCTTT.

J is TRBJ2-5 and V is TRBV20-1, with D unresolved. The length of the CDR3 is 14 residues. V lost 3 bases to trimming and J lost 5 bases, with 16 bases between them. The germline CDR1 and CDR2 sequences are DFQATT and SNEGSKA (reference sequence). CDR3 in DNA: TGCAGTGCTAGCTTGCAGTTAGGTATTGAGACCCAGTACTTC. Its protein is CSASLQLGIETQYF.